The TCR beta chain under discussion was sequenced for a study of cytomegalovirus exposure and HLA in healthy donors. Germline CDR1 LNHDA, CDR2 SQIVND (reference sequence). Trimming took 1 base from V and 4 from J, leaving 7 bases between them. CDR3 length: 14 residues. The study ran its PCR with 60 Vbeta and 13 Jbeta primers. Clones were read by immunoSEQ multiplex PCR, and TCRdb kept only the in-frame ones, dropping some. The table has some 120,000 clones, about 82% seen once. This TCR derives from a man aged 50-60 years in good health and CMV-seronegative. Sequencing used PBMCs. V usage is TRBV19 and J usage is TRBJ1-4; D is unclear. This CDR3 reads CASSIGRNNEKLFF. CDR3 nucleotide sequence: TGTGCCAGTAGTATAGGCAGGAATAATGAAAAACTGTTTTTT. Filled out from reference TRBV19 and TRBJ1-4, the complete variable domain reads DGGITQSPKYLFRKEGQNVTLSCEQNLNHDAMYWYRQDPGQGLRLIYYSQIVNDFQKGDIAEGYSVSREKKESFPLTVTSAQKNPTAFYLCASSIGRNNEKLFFGSGTQLSVL.